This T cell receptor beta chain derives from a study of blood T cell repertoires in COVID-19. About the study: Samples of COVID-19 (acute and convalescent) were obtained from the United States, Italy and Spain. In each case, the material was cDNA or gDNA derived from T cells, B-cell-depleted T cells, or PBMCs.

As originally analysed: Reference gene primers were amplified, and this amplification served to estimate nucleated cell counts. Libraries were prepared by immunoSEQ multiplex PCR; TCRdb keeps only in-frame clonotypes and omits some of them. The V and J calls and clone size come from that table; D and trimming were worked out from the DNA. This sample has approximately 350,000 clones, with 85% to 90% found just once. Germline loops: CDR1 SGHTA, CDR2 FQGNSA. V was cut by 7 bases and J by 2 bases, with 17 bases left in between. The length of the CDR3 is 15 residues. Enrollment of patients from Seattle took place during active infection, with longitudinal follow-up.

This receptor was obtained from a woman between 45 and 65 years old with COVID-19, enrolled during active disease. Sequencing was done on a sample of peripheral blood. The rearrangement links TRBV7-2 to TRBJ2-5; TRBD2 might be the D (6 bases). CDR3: CASNLGVADQETQYF. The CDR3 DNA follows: TGTGCCAGCAACCTAGGGGTAGCGGATCAAGAGACCCAGTACTTC.